This entry features one T cell receptor beta chain sequence. Its cognate antigen is unknown. The data derive from a study of CD8 T cells in Susac syndrome. Sequencing of TCR beta was performed on blood CD8+ and CD4+ T cells. Negative isolation yielded CD4+ and CD8+ T cells, and FACS enriched TEMRA cells. Trimming cost V 5 bases and J 2 bases, with 22 bases left between them. The germline V gene encodes CDR1 SEHNR and CDR2 FQNEAQ (reference sequence). CDR3 length equals 17 residues. The RNA input was about 0.45 to 1 ug, and it was reverse transcribed with random hexamers. Via MiXCR, TCRdb re-called the immunoSEQ multiplex PCR reads, giving one row per CDR3 protein. The sample has about 60,000 distinct CDR3 sequences, around 95% seen once; the top ten hold about 0.6%. Study-level points and caveats: As acknowledged by the study, its TCR sequencing and HLA analysis included a relatively small number of individuals.

This sequence joins TRBV7-9 and TRBJ2-7, with TRBD2 as a possible D gene (6 bases). Sequenced input: CD8+ T cells from PBMCs. This receptor was identified in a human donor with multiple sclerosis. The CDR3 nucleotides read TGTGCCAGCAGCCCGAACTCGGGACTTATAAAGACCTACGAGCAGTACTTC. It is translated as CASSPNSGLIKTYEQYF.